The TCR beta chain described here comes from a study of cytomegalovirus exposure and HLA in healthy donors. For the study at large: Findings of an earlier analysis included some 120 million unique TCR beta sequences from roughly 190 million T cells.

This PCR relied on a set of 60 Vbeta primers and 13 Jbeta primers. Libraries were prepared by immunoSEQ multiplex PCR; TCRdb keeps only in-frame clonotypes and omits some of them. Of approximately 76,000 clones detected, over 60% appear once; the ten largest clones hold around 16%. CDR1 and CDR2 (germline): SNHLY, FYNNEI. Trimming cost V 4 bases and J 0 bases, with 11 bases left between them. This CDR3 contains 15 residues. This clone was seen just once. The receptor was derived from a woman aged 35 to 49 in good health and CMV-seropositive. The source material was PBMCs. The chain employs TRBV2 and TRBJ2-3; D call uncertain. CDR3 residues: CASSGQVTSTDTQYF. As DNA, the CDR3 is TGTGCCAGCAGTGGGCAGGTAACTAGCACAGATACGCAGTATTTT.